The 4 T cell receptor beta chains presented below share a single source sample, sequenced in a study of cytomegalovirus exposure and HLA in healthy donors. It was with 60 Vbeta and 13 Jbeta primers that the PCR ran. The protocol was immunoSEQ multiplex PCR, while the TCRdb copy is restricted to in-frame clones and leaves out a portion. The table shows approximately 160,000 clones, with over 75% occurring only once. Sequencing input: PBMCs. These TCRs come from a woman between 18 and 29 years old in good health and CMV-seronegative.

The gene calls are TRBV5-1 and TRBJ1-4, with D perhaps matching TRBD1 (6 bases). Trimming pared 1 base from V and 3 bases from J, leaving 7 bases between. Germline values: CDR1 SGHRS, CDR2 YFSETQ. This CDR3 has 14 residues. The CDR3 DNA follows: TGCGCCAGCAGCTTGACAGGGTCTAATGAAAAACTGTTTTTT. Translated: CASSLTGSNEKLFF.

This rearrangement joins TRBV25-1 to TRBJ2-1; TRBD2 matches at 7 bases. This CDR3 contains 17 residues. Germline V gene sequence: CDR1 MGHDK, CDR2 SYGVNS. With V trimmed by 2 bases and J by 0 bases, 7 bases remained unmatched. CDR3 DNA sequence: TGTGCCAGCAGTGAACCGGGGCGGGAGAGCTCCTACAATGAGCAGTTCTTC. The encoded protein is CASSEPGRESSYNEQFF. Drawing the rest from reference TRBV25-1 and TRBJ2-1, the complete variable domain is EADIYQTPRYLVIGTGKKITLECSQTMGHDKMYWYQQDPGMELHLIHYSYGVNSTEKGDLSSESTVSRIRTEHFPLTLESARPSHTSQYLCASSEPGRESSYNEQFFGPGTRLTVL.

The CDR3 nucleotides are TGCGCCAGCAGCCAAGGTGTGACGGGGGGCCGCGGAGACACTGAAGCTTTCTTT. It translates to CASSQGVTGGRGDTEAFF. The chain employs TRBV4-1 and TRBJ1-1; TRBD1 might be the D (6 bases). V lost 1 base and J lost 3, with 21 bases in between. The germline gives CDR1 MGHRA, CDR2 YSYEKL. The CDR3 covers 18 residues.

J is TRBJ2-3 and V is TRBV27; tentatively, D is TRBD1 (6 bases). The CDR3 covers 16 residues. The V end was cut by 3 bases, the J end by 2 bases, with 15 bases between. CDR1 and CDR2 (germline): MNHEY, SMNVEV (reference sequence). The CDR3 DNA follows: TGTGCCAGCAGTTTCGGCCGGACAGTTGTCACAGATACGCAGTATTTT. Amino acids: CASSFGRTVVTDTQYF.